This entry lists 3 T cell receptor beta chains sequenced from one sample in a study of T cell responses to AZD1222 COVID-19 vaccine. Clones were sequenced by immunoSEQ multiplex PCR, and TCRdb holds only the in-frame ones, with some missing. The sample lists about 200,000 clones, roughly 94% occurring once. The sequences come from peripheral blood, collected 28 days after the second dose of the MenACWY control vaccine. The receptors stem from an adult who received the MenACWY meningococcal vaccine as a control.

The J gene is TRBJ2-7, the V gene TRBV9, with D unclear. The CDR3 is made up of 14 amino acids. Germline values: CDR1 SGDLS, CDR2 YYNGEE. Trimming cost V 2 bases and J 3 bases, with 12 bases left between them. The CDR3 DNA reads TGTGCCAGCAGCGTTGGTGACTGGGGCTACGAGCAGTACTTC. Its protein is CASSVGDWGYEQYF.

The chain couples TRBV12-3 or TRBV12-4 to TRBJ1-1, with D tentatively TRBD1 (5 bases). V dropped 5 bases and J dropped 11 bases, with 15 bases sitting between them. This CDR3 contains 12 residues. CDR3 coding DNA: TGTGCCAGCAGTCTACGGGACCTCAGGGCTTTCTTT. Translation: CASSLRDLRAFF.

This clone appeared a single time. This chain uses TRBV7-2 with TRBJ2-5, with 9 bases fitting TRBD2. V gave up 7 bases and J gave up 4 bases; unmatched junction bases: 10. Germline CDR1 and CDR2: SGHTA and FQGNSA. This CDR3 comprises 15 residues. CDR3 in amino acids: CASIRLAGGPETQYF. The CDR3 DNA reads as TGTGCCAGCATCCGTCTCGCGGGGGGGCCAGAGACCCAGTACTTC. Full variable domain (remainder filled in from reference TRBV7-2 and TRBJ2-5): GAGVSQSPSNKVTEKGKDVELRCDPISGHTALYWYRQSLGQGLEFLIYFQGNSAPDKSGLPSDRFSAERTGGSVSTLTIQRTQQEDSAVYLCASIRLAGGPETQYFGPGTRLLVL.